This record looks at one T cell receptor (beta chain) sequence and its context. This specimen comes from a study of OX40 agonist ivuxolimab in advanced cancers. TCRdb's copy holds only in-frame clones and misses some; the assay was immunoSEQ multiplex PCR. This table has around 70,000 clones, nearly 90% appearing once. The source of this sequence is an adult with an advanced solid tumor such as melanoma, head and neck, liver or kidney cancer. The source material was CD4+ or CD8+ T cells sorted from blood, sampled in a trial of the OX40 agonist ivuxolimab.

The CDR3 loop reads CASSLRDRGNNEQYF. CDR3 DNA sequence: TGCGCCAGCAGCTTGAGGGACAGGGGGAACAACGAGCAGTACTTC. The chain carries TRBV5-1 and TRBJ2-7, with 11 bases matching TRBD1. This CDR3 region has 15 residues. The trim removed 1 base at V and 5 bases at J, leaving 5 bases unmatched. Germline CDR1 is SGHRS and CDR2 is YFSETQ.